Below are 21 T cell receptor beta chains sequenced from a single sample in a study of blood T cell repertoires in COVID-19. Only in-frame clones appear in the TCRdb table, and some are missing; sequencing was by immunoSEQ multiplex PCR. The sample shows roughly 270,000 clones, approximately 85% of them seen only once. The sequencing sample was made of peripheral blood. The receptors were sampled from a man aged 18-30 years with active or convalescent COVID-19.

V usage is TRBV12-3 or TRBV12-4 and J usage is TRBJ2-7, with a tentative D call TRBD2 (5 bases). The ends were cut back, 3 bases at V and 4 bases at J, with 10 bases in the middle. The CDR3 runs 13 residues. The CDR3 here is CASSFTGEYEQYF. The CDR3, as DNA: TGTGCCAGCAGTTTCACTGGGGAGTACGAGCAGTACTTC.

This clone was recorded once. The chain couples TRBV5-1 to TRBJ1-4; 7 bases are shared with TRBD1. CDR3 length: 16 amino acids. The V gene's germline CDR1 is SGHRS and CDR2 YFSETQ. V was pared by 3 bases and J by 7 bases, with 12 bases of the junction left unmatched. The CDR3 DNA is TGCGCCAGCAGCTCCCGGACAGGAAAGGACGGTGAAAAACTGTTTTTT. Residues: CASSSRTGKDGEKLFF. The whole variable domain, remainder taken from reference TRBV5-1 and TRBJ1-4, is KAGVTQTPRYLIKTRGQQVTLSCSPISGHRSVSWYQQTPGQGLQFLFEYFSETQRNKGNFPGRFSGRQFSNSRSEMNVSTLELGDSALYLCASSSRTGKDGEKLFFGSGTQLSVL.

The chain uses TRBV4-1 and TRBJ1-1, with 9 bases fitting TRBD1. Germline V gene lookup returns CDR1 MGHRA and CDR2 YSYEKL. This CDR3 is built from 17 residues. J was trimmed by 0 bases and V by 0 bases; bases with no gene match: 5. As DNA, the CDR3 is TGCGCCAGCAGCCAAGATACAGGGGGCGGCATGAACACTGAAGCTTTCTTT. This translates into CASSQDTGGGMNTEAFF.

The chain has TRBV5-4 and TRBJ1-3; TRBD1 aligns across 9 bases. The CDR3 is made up of 17 amino acids. V was pared by 0 bases and J by 0 bases, with 4 bases of the junction left unmatched. Germline V gives CDR1 SGHNT, CDR2 YYREEE (reference sequence). Written as DNA, the CDR3 is TGTGCCAGCAGCTTGGGCGGGACAGGGTACTCTGGAAACACCATATATTTT. The encoded protein is CASSLGGTGYSGNTIYF.

The chain uses TRBV5-4 and TRBJ1-1; no clear D gene. The CDR3 extends over 15 amino acids. Germline V gene lookup returns CDR1 SGHNT and CDR2 YYREEE (reference sequence). V lost 1 base to trimming and J lost 0 bases, with 10 bases between them. The CDR3 loop reads CASSLIEGLNTEAFF. CDR3 bases: TGTGCCAGCAGCTTGATTGAGGGCCTGAACACTGAAGCTTTCTTT.

This chain connects TRBV12-3 or TRBV12-4 to TRBJ1-2, with D hard to call. The CDR3 covers 11 residues. Trimming pared 5 bases from V and 3 bases from J, leaving 4 bases between. The CDR3 coding sequence is TGTGCCAGCAGTCGCGACTATGGCTACACCTTC. Encoded protein: CASSRDYGYTF.

The chain is built from TRBV7-9 and TRBJ2-2, with TRBD1 matching over 8 bases. CDR1 SEHNR and CDR2 FQNEAQ come from the germline V gene (reference sequence). The CDR3 is made up of 14 amino acids. The J segment lost 6 bases and the V segment lost 5 bases, leaving 5 bases of the junction unmatched. CDR3 DNA: TGTGCCAGCAGCCAAGACAGGGGCGCCGGGGAGCTGTTTTTT. Translating it yields CASSQDRGAGELFF.

The CDR3 loop reads CASSQGYNYGYTF. CDR3 nucleotide sequence: TGTGCCAGCAGCCAGGGGTATAACTATGGCTACACCTTC. The chain combines TRBV2 with TRBJ1-2; perhaps TRBD1 as D (6 bases). CDR1 and CDR2 (germline): SNHLY, FYNNEI. The germline V and J ends were trimmed by 6 bases and 1 base, with 9 bases remaining between them. This CDR3 has 13 amino acids.

V usage is TRBV18 and J usage is TRBJ2-7; 11 bases align to TRBD1. The CDR3 contains 15 residues. Looked up from germline, CDR1 is KGHSH and CDR2 is LQKENI. With V trimmed by 4 bases and J by 3 bases, 5 bases remained unmatched. The CDR3 loop reads CASSRRDRGFYEQYF. In nucleotides, the CDR3 is TGTGCCAGCTCACGCCGGGACAGGGGGTTCTACGAGCAGTACTTC.

This sequence joins TRBV19 and TRBJ1-2; a possible D gene is TRBD1 (5 bases). This CDR3 comprises 13 residues. CDR1 is LNHDA and CDR2 is SQIVND in the germline V gene (reference sequence). Trimming left V 5 bases short and J 4 bases short, with 11 bases between. CDR3 region: CASSPGRLYGYTF. The CDR3 DNA reads TGTGCCAGTAGTCCAGGGCGGCTCTATGGCTACACCTTC. The full variable domain, its missing parts supplied by reference TRBV19 and TRBJ1-2, is DGGITQSPKYLFRKEGQNVTLSCEQNLNHDAMYWYRQDPGQGLRLIYYSQIVNDFQKGDIAEGYSVSREKKESFPLTVTSAQKNPTAFYLCASSPGRLYGYTFGSGTRLTVV.

The gene calls are TRBV9 and TRBJ2-5; TRBD2 aligns across 9 bases. CDR3 length: 16 residues. Unmatched junction bases numbered 8, after V lost 0 bases and J lost 5 bases. Germline V gives CDR1 SGDLS, CDR2 YYNGEE. This chain's CDR3 is CASSVEVLAGRETQYF. In DNA, the CDR3 is TGTGCCAGCAGCGTAGAGGTCCTAGCGGGGAGGGAGACCCAGTACTTC.

This chain links TRBV6-5 with TRBJ1-5; 10 bases line up with TRBD1. Trimming removed 6 bases from V and 4 bases from J; junction bases left unmatched: 6. Germline V gives CDR1 MNHEY, CDR2 SVGAGI. This CDR3 is built from 15 residues. The CDR3 here is CASRRQGADNQPQHF. The CDR3 DNA sequence: TGTGCCAGCAGGCGACAGGGGGCGGATAATCAGCCCCAGCATTTT.

The chain has TRBV4-1 and TRBJ1-1, with D hard to call. The CDR3 is 15 amino acids. V was shortened by 2 bases and J by 0 bases, with 10 bases between the two germline ends. Germline V gene data show CDR1 as MGHRA and CDR2 as YSYEKL. The CDR3 nucleotides are TGCGCCAGCAGCCAATTGAGGTGGTTGAACACTGAAGCTTTCTTT. Encoded protein: CASSQLRWLNTEAFF.

The rearrangement uses TRBV29-1 and TRBJ1-2; TRBD1 matches 8 bases. CDR1 and CDR2 (germline): SQVTM, ANQGSEA. CDR3 length: 14 residues. J was trimmed by 7 bases and V by 6 bases; bases with no gene match: 13. In DNA form, the CDR3 reads TGCAGCGTCGCAAATAACAGGGGGTCGAGTGGCTACACCTTC. The encoded protein is CSVANNRGSSGYTF.

The CDR3 DNA reads TGCGCCAGCAGCCTAGGGGAGGGAGGCCAAGAGACCCAGTACTTC. Protein sequence: CASSLGEGGQETQYF. This chain links TRBV4-3 with TRBJ2-5; 7 bases fit TRBD2. Unmatched junction bases numbered 6, after V lost 4 bases and J lost 1 base. In germline, CDR1 is LGHNA, CDR2 YSLEER. The CDR3 runs to 15 residues.

This clone is a singleton in its sample. This CDR3 reads CASSHRDREGTEAFF. The CDR3 nucleotides read TGCGCCAGCAGCCACCGGGACAGGGAGGGCACTGAAGCTTTCTTT. This chain links TRBV4-3 with TRBJ1-1; 9 nucleotides align to TRBD1. The CDR3 is made up of 15 amino acids. The trim removed 3 bases at V and 4 bases at J, leaving 6 bases unmatched. Looked up from germline, CDR1 is LGHNA and CDR2 is YSLEER.

With regard to this clone: In the same sample, other DNA sequences code for this CDR3. The CDR3: CASSQGSGTIYF. DNA for the CDR3: TGTGCCAGCAGCCAAGGGTCGGGGACCATATATTTT. The chain is built from TRBV3-1 (or the pseudogene TRBV3-2) and TRBJ1-3, with no clear D. The CDR3 length is 12 residues. The V and J ends lost 1 base and 10 bases respectively, with 8 bases between them. CDR1 is LGHDT, CDR2 YNNKEL, per germline (reference sequence).

The rearrangement links TRBV19 to TRBJ1-2; 8 positions match TRBD1. CDR3 length: 15 amino acids. Germline assignment: CDR1 LNHDA and CDR2 SQIVND (reference sequence). The V and J ends lost 8 bases and 4 bases, in that order; junction bases with no gene match: 12. The CDR3, as DNA: TGTGCCAGTGGCTTCTCACAGGGGGAAATCTATGGCTACACCTTC. Its protein is CASGFSQGEIYGYTF.

The chain has TRBV5-6 and TRBJ2-3; the match to TRBD2 covers 8 bases. Trimming cost V 6 bases and J 5 bases; bases outside gene matches: 8. The V gene's germline CDR1 is SGHDT and CDR2 YYEEEE. The CDR3 loop spans 14 amino acids. CDR3 sequence: CASNPGGAGDTQYF. CDR3 in DNA: TGTGCCAGCAACCCCGGGGGGGCCGGAGATACGCAGTATTTT.

The genes are TRBV24-1 and TRBJ1-2; 8 bases are a match to TRBD1. Germline lookup yields CDR1 KGHDR and CDR2 SFDVKD. Losses at the gene ends were 9 bases for V and 5 bases for J; bases not matched to a gene: 4. The CDR3 contains 12 residues. The CDR3 region is CATGWTGYGYTF. The CDR3 DNA reads as TGTGCCACCGGGTGGACAGGGTATGGCTACACCTTC.

The genes are TRBV2 and TRBJ1-2; no definite D call. CDR3 length equals 12 residues. Looked up from germline, CDR1 is SNHLY and CDR2 is FYNNEI. Trimming removed 11 bases at V and 3 bases at J, with 13 bases between. CDR3 sequence reads: CAGRWADYGYTF. CDR3 nucleotide sequence: TGTGCCGGGCGATGGGCAGACTATGGCTACACCTTC.